This T cell receptor beta chain comes out of a study of radiotherapy plus CTLA-4 blockade in lung cancer. The V gene's germline CDR1 is SGHDT and CDR2 YYEEEE. Trimming stripped 2 bases from V and 8 bases from J, with 10 bases between. This CDR3 has 12 amino acids. Sequencing was performed with immunoSEQ multiplex PCR; in TCRdb, only in-frame clones are kept and a portion is missing. This table holds tens of thousands of clones, roughly 85% found once. Each patient with chemo-refractory metastatic non-small-cell lung cancer was treated with focal radiation plus CTLA-4 blockade using ipilimumab. The study, taken as a whole, reports: Researchers report tumor-derived TCR clones expanding in blood after radiotherapy plus ipilimumab.

Worth noting for this clone: Its target is not known.

Sample: peripheral blood, taken from a patient treated with radiotherapy plus ipilimumab. The sequence came from a human donor with non-small cell lung cancer who had stable disease on radiotherapy plus ipilimumab. The chain employs TRBV5-6 and TRBJ1-2; D remains ambiguous. In DNA, the CDR3 is TGTGCCAGCAGCTTTAGGGATCTCGGCTACACCTTC. It codes for CASSFRDLGYTF.